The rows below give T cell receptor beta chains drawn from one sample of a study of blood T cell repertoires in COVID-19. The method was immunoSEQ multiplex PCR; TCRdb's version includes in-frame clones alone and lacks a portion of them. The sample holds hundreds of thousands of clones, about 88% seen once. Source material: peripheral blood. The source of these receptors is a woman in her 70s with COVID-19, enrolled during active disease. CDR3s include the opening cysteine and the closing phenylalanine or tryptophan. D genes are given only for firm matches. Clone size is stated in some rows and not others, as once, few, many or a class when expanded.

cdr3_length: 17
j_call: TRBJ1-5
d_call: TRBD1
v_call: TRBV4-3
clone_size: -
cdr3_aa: CASSPSTGGYSNQPQHF
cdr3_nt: TGCGCCAGCAGCCCCTCTACAGGGGGCTATAGCAATCAGCCCCAGCATTTT

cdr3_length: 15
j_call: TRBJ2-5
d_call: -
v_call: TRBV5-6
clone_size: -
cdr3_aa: CASSYSIRPQETQYF
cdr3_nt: TGTGCCAGCAGCTACTCAATTCGCCCCCAAGAGACCCAGTACTTC

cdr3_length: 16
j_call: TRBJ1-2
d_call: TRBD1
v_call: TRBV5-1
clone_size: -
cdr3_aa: CASSSIGQGAVSGYTF
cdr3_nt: TGCGCCAGCAGCTCCATTGGACAGGGGGCGGTTAGTGGCTACACCTTC

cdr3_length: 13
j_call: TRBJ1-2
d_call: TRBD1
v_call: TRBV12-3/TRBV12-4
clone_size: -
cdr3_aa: CASSFPGGFGYTF
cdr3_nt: TGTGCCAGCAGTTTCCCAGGGGGCTTTGGCTACACCTTC

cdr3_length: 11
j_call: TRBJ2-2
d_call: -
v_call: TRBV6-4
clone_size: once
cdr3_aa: CASSFAGELFF
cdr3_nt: TGTGCCAGCTCGTTCGCCGGGGAGCTGTTTTTT

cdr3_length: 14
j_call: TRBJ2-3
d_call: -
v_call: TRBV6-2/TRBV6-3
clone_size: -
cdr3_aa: CASSPPRLVDTQYF
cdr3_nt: TGTGCCAGCAGTCCCCCTCGACTTGTAGATACGCAGTATTTT

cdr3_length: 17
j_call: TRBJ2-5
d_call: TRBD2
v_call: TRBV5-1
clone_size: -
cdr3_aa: CASSPHPELAGVGTQYF
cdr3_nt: TGCGCCAGCAGCCCCCACCCTGAACTAGCGGGGGTAGGGACCCAGTACTTC

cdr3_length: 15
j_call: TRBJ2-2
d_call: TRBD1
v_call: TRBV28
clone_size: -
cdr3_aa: CASSPRDRVAGELFF
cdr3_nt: TGTGCCAGCAGTCCCCGGGACAGGGTTGCCGGGGAGCTGTTTTTT

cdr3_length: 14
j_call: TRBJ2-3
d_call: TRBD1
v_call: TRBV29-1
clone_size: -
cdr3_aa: CSVVGQGPTDTQYF
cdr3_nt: TGCAGCGTTGTCGGACAGGGGCCCACAGATACGCAGTATTTT

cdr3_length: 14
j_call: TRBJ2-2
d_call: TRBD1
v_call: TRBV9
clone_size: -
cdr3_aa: CASRTGQGAGELFF
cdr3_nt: TGTGCCAGCAGGACGGGACAGGGTGCCGGGGAGCTGTTTTTT

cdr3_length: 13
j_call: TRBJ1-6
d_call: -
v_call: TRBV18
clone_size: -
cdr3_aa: CASLLDSRSPLHF
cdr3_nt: TGTGCCAGCTTACTGGACTCGCGGTCACCCCTCCACTTT

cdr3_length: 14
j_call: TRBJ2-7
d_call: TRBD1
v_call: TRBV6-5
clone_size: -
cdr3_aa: CAAGEQGTSYEQYF
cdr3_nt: TGTGCCGCGGGCGAACAGGGGACCTCCTACGAGCAGTACTTC

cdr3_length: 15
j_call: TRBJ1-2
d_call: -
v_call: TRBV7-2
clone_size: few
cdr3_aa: CASSLSKEASYGYTF
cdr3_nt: TGTGCCAGCAGCTTATCGAAGGAAGCGAGTTATGGCTACACCTTC

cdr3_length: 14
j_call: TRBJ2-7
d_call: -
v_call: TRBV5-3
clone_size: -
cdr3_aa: CARSLGGVAYEQYF
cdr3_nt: TGTGCCAGAAGCTTAGGAGGGGTAGCCTACGAGCAGTACTTC

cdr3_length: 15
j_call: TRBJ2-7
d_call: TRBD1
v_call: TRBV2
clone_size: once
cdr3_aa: CASSDGTGGTYEQYF
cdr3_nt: TGTGCCAGCAGTGACGGGACAGGGGGAACCTACGAGCAGTACTTC

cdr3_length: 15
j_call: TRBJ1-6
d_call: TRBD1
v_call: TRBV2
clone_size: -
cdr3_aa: CASSSSGQGNSPLHF
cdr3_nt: TGTGCCAGCAGTTCGTCGGGACAGGGTAATTCACCCCTCCACTTT